What follows are 24 T cell receptor beta chains derived from one specimen sequenced in a study of T-cell reconstitution after alpha-beta-depleted transplantation in children. TCRbeta library preparation incorporated unique molecular identifiers. TCRdb called the PCR reads again in MiXCR, with one record for every CDR3 protein. The data show about 240,000 distinct CDR3 sequences, about 25% seen once. The sample was PBMCs, taken before TCRalphabeta/CD19-depleted stem cell transplant. These receptors all stem from a girl aged 2-10 years with Fanconi anemia, due to receive a stem cell transplant.

This clonotype occurred once. The chain joins TRBV2 to TRBJ2-5; TRBD2 matches 10 bases. V shed 8 bases and J 1 base; nucleotides not matched to a gene: 1. CDR1 is SNHLY, CDR2 FYNNEI, per germline. The CDR3 length is 13 residues. This CDR3 is CASVAGGQETQYF. CDR3 bases: TGTGCCAGCGTAGCGGGGGGCCAAGAGACCCAGTACTTC.

In this sample, this clonotype turned up a few times. The rearrangement uses TRBV25-1 and TRBJ1-5; possibly TRBD1 for D (6 bases). The germline V and J ends were trimmed by 5 bases and 6 bases, with 8 bases remaining between them. Germline V gene data show CDR1 as MGHDK and CDR2 as SYGVNS. CDR3 length: 12 amino acids. The CDR3 DNA is TGTGCCAGCAGTTCAGGGGCTCAGCCCCAGCATTTT. It codes for CASSSGAQPQHF.

This clonotype came up once. In nucleotides, the CDR3 is TGTGCCACGGGCGGGGGGGCGAACAATGAGCAGTTCTTC. This gives the protein CATGGGANNEQFF. The chain has TRBV24-1 and TRBJ2-1; 9 bases are a match to TRBD2. J gave up 5 bases and V 10 bases, and 5 bases lay outside the gene matches. The CDR3 contains 13 residues. Germline loops: CDR1 KGHDR, CDR2 SFDVKD.

This clonotype turned up a few times. This chain links TRBV28 with TRBJ1-6, with D perhaps matching TRBD1 (5 bases). V lost 6 bases and J 10 bases, leaving 16 bases between the germline ends. Per the germline V gene, CDR1 is MDHEN and CDR2 is SYDVKM. The CDR3 has 14 amino acids. The CDR3 reads CASREPGQPSPLHF. The CDR3, as DNA: TGTGCCAGCAGGGAACCAGGGCAGCCCTCACCCCTCCACTTT.

This clonotype was detected a few times. CDR3 region: CSAPDRRSNYGYTF. In nucleotides, the CDR3 is TGCAGTGCCCCAGATAGGAGAAGTAACTATGGCTACACCTTC. The chain links TRBV20-1 to TRBJ1-2; D remains ambiguous. Germline assignment: CDR1 DFQATT and CDR2 SNEGSKA (reference sequence). Between the trimmed V and J ends, which lost 6 bases and 1 base, there was a span of 15 bases. The length of the CDR3 is 14 residues.

The sample holds a few counts of this clonotype. The chain carries TRBV24-1 and TRBJ2-7; TRBD2 is a possible D gene (5 bases). V was trimmed by 0 bases and J by 2 bases, leaving 7 bases between them. The CDR3 is 14 residues long. In germline, CDR1 is KGHDR, CDR2 SFDVKD. The CDR3 sequence is CATSDLYGAYEQYF. CDR3 nucleotides: TGTGCCACCAGTGATTTGTACGGGGCCTACGAGCAGTACTTC.

The V gene is TRBV7-2, the J gene TRBJ2-7; 10 bases agree with TRBD1. The germline CDR1 and CDR2 sequences are SGHTA and FQGNSA. Trimming at V came to 5 bases and at J to 6 bases, leaving 4 bases not matched to a gene. This CDR3 is 13 amino acids long. CDR3 in amino acids: CASSEGQGLEQYF. The DNA of the CDR3 is TGTGCCAGCAGCGAGGGACAGGGGCTCGAGCAGTACTTC.

This clonotype was recorded many times. The CDR3 loop is CASSLVGSPYEQYF. CDR3 in DNA: TGCGCCAGCAGCTTGGTGGGTTCCCCCTACGAGCAGTACTTC. The V call is TRBV5-1, the J call TRBJ2-7; D is undetermined. The CDR3 totals 14 residues. Germline assignment: CDR1 SGHRS and CDR2 YFSETQ. With 0 bases removed from V and 2 bases from J, the gap between germline ends came to 9 bases.

V usage is TRBV20-1 and J usage is TRBJ1-2; D possibly corresponds to TRBD1 (5 bases). V was clipped by 6 bases and J by 8 bases, with 25 bases between them. The V gene's germline CDR1 is DFQATT and CDR2 SNEGSKA (reference sequence). The CDR3 length is 15 residues. The CDR3 coding sequence is TGCAGTGCCAGCGACTTGTTAGGGGCTGGAGGAGGCTACACCTTC. Encoded protein: CSASDLLGAGGGYTF.

This clonotype was seen more than once but under ten times. Written as DNA, the CDR3 is TGTGCCAGCAGCCGCGCTCAAAGGGAGCAGTACTTC. As protein: CASSRAQREQYF. The chain uses TRBV11-2 and TRBJ2-7, with D unresolved. V dropped 5 bases and J dropped 7 bases, with 12 bases sitting between them. Per germline, CDR1 SGHAT and CDR2 FQNNGV. The CDR3 is made up of 12 amino acids. Combining the CDR3 with reference TRBV11-2 and TRBJ2-7 gives the whole variable domain EAGVAQSPRYKIIEKRQSVAFWCNPISGHATLYWYQQILGQGPKLLIQFQNNGVVDDSQLPKDRFSAERLKGVDSTLKIQPAKLEDSAVYLCASSRAQREQYFGPGTRLTVT.

In this sample, this clonotype turned up many times. The rearrangement links TRBV12-3 or TRBV12-4 to TRBJ2-7; TRBD2 might be the D (5 bases). Trimming left V 1 base short and J 2 bases short, with 9 bases between. This CDR3 is built from 14 residues. The CDR3 nucleotides are TGTGCCAGCAGTTTAGGTCTAGCCCCCTACGAGCAGTACTTC. Translation: CASSLGLAPYEQYF.

The chain joins TRBV5-1 to TRBJ2-7; D perhaps matches TRBD1 (5 bases). The CDR3 is 13 amino acids. Per germline, CDR1 SGHRS and CDR2 YFSETQ. The V end lost 0 bases, the J end lost 6 bases, and 10 bases lay between the germline ends. The CDR3 DNA follows: TGCGCCAGCAGCTTGGTCGGCAGGGCCGAGCAGTACTTC. Translated: CASSLVGRAEQYF.

This clonotype was counted many times. V gene TRBV12-3 or TRBV12-4 combines with J gene TRBJ2-3; 11 bases fit TRBD2. CDR3 size: 17 residues. J was trimmed by 2 bases and V by 6 bases; bases with no gene match: 10. The CDR3 DNA reads as TGTGCCAGCAGCCTATTTAGCGGGAGGGCCCTCACAGATACGCAGTATTTT. Translation gives CASSLFSGRALTDTQYF.

The gene calls are TRBV7-3 and TRBJ2-2, with a possible D match to TRBD2 (5 bases). The CDR3 is 16 residues long. Trimming pared 5 bases from V and 6 bases from J, leaving 19 bases between. Per germline, CDR1 SGHTA and CDR2 FQGTGA. The CDR3 region is CASSQSQIGSAGELFF. The DNA for the CDR3 is TGTGCCAGCAGCCAATCTCAAATAGGGAGCGCCGGGGAGCTGTTTTTT.

The chain is built from TRBV7-6 and TRBJ2-1; D might be TRBD1 (6 bases). Trimming pared 5 bases from V and 6 bases from J, leaving 20 bases between. Germline V CDR1 and CDR2: SGHVS, FNYEAQ. The length of the CDR3 is 16 residues. The CDR3 region has the DNA TGTGCCAGCAGCCATCATAAGGCACAGGGTGGCAATGAGCAGTTCTTC. It yields the protein CASSHHKAQGGNEQFF.

This clonotype was seen many times. V and J are TRBV5-1 and TRBJ2-1, with 7 bases aligning to TRBD2. The CDR3 runs to 17 residues. Germline V gene sequence: CDR1 SGHRS, CDR2 YFSETQ. V lost 1 base, J lost 2 bases, and 9 bases stayed unmatched. As DNA, the CDR3 is TGCGCCAGCAGCTTGAGGAGGGGCGGGAGTCCCTACAATGAGCAGTTCTTC. Translating gives CASSLRRGGSPYNEQFF.

Notes on this clonotype: A much larger clone lies one base from this, so it may be a read error. This chain connects TRBV20-1 to TRBJ2-2; 8 bases fit TRBD1. CDR1 is DFQATT, CDR2 SNEGSKA, per germline (reference sequence). The V and J ends lost 4 bases and 6 bases, in that order; junction bases with no gene match: 7. The CDR3 contains 14 residues. The CDR3 loop is CSATRGLQSGELFF. The CDR3 DNA sequence: TGCAGTGCTACCAGGGGGCTCCAATCCGGGGAGCTGTTTTTT.

The chain combines TRBV28 with TRBJ1-5; D is ambiguous. The CDR3 has 15 residues. V dropped 1 base and J dropped 0 bases, with 7 bases sitting between them. In germline, CDR1 is MDHEN, CDR2 SYDVKM. The CDR3 coding sequence is TGTGCCAGCAGTTTATACGGAGGTAGCAATCAGCCCCAGCATTTT. It encodes CASSLYGGSNQPQHF.

Only a few counts were recorded for this clonotype. This rearrangement joins TRBV7-3 to TRBJ1-4; no clear D. The CDR3 has 13 amino acids. CDR1 SGHTA and CDR2 FQGTGA come from the germline V gene. V was cut by 5 bases and J by 7 bases, with 11 bases left in between. The CDR3 bases are TGTGCCAGCAGCCGGCGGGAGGGTGAAAAACTGTTTTTT. Residues: CASSRREGEKLFF.

This clonotype was counted ten times or more. As DNA, the CDR3 is TGTGCCAGCAGCTTAGGCCTACTAGCGGGGGGGCTGGGAGATACGCAGTATTTT. Its protein product is CASSLGLLAGGLGDTQYF. This chain joins TRBV11-2 and TRBJ2-3; 13 bases map to TRBD2. Germline V lookup: CDR1 SGHAT, CDR2 FQNNGV. V was pared by 1 base and J by 5 bases, with 9 bases of the junction left unmatched. The CDR3 extends over 18 amino acids.

This clonotype was found a few times. J is TRBJ2-7 and V is TRBV7-8, with TRBD1 identical over 8 bases. This CDR3 has 13 residues. Germline V gene sequence: CDR1 SGHVS, CDR2 FQNEAQ. With V trimmed by 1 base and J by 5 bases, 1 base remained unmatched. CDR3 in amino acids: CASSLGQGNEQYF. CDR3 nucleotide sequence: TGTGCCAGCAGCTTAGGACAGGGGAACGAGCAGTACTTC. Full variable domain (outside the CDR3, taken from reference TRBV7-8 and TRBJ2-7): GAGVSQSPRYKVAKRGQDVALRCDPISGHVSLFWYQQALGQGPEFLTYFQNEAQLDKSGLPSDRFFAERPEGSVSTLKIQRTQQEDSAVYLCASSLGQGNEQYFGPGTRLTVT.

This clonotype has more than one count but fewer than ten. The chain carries TRBV7-3 and TRBJ2-6; D is unclear. The CDR3 totals 15 residues. Trimming stripped 1 base from V and 0 bases from J, with 4 bases between. In germline, CDR1 is SGHTA, CDR2 FQGTGA. Written as DNA, the CDR3 is TGTGCCAGCAGCTTAAAAAACTCTGGGGCCAACGTCCTGACTTTC. This encodes CASSLKNSGANVLTF.

V gene TRBV20-1 combines with J gene TRBJ2-7; no clear D. V was cut by 1 base and J by 0 bases, with 4 bases left in between. Germline V gene data show CDR1 as DFQATT and CDR2 as SNEGSKA (reference sequence). The CDR3 length is 12 residues. Here the CDR3 reads CSARVISYEQYF. The CDR3 DNA reads as TGCAGTGCTAGAGTCATCTCCTACGAGCAGTACTTC.

The chain uses TRBV4-1 and TRBJ2-3, with TRBD2 matching over 14 bases. Germline values: CDR1 MGHRA, CDR2 YSYEKL. The CDR3 is 17 residues long. Trimming at V came to 5 bases and at J to 3 bases, leaving 7 bases not matched to a gene. CDR3 bases: TGCGCCAGCAGCTATAGACTAGCGGGAGGGTCTACAGATACGCAGTATTTT. It specifies CASSYRLAGGSTDTQYF.